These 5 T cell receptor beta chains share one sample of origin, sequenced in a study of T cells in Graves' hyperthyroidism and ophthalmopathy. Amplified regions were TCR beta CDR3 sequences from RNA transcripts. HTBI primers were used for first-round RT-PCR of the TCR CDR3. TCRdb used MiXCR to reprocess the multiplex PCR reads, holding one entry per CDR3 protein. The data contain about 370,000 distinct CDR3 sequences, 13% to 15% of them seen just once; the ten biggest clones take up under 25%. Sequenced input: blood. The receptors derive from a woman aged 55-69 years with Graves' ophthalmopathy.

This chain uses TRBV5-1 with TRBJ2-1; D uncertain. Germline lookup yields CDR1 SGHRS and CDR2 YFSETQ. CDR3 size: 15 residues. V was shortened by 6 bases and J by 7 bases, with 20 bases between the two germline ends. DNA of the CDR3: TGCGCCAGCACCACTGAGGCGGTCGGTCTTAATGAGCAGTTCTTC. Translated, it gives CASTTEAVGLNEQFF.

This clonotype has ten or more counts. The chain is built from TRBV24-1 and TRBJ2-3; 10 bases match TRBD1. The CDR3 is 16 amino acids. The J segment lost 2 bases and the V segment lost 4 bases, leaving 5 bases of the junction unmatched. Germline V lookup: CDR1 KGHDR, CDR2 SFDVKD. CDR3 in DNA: TGTGCCACCAGTGACCCCGGGACAGGGGCCACAGATACGCAGTATTTT. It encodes CATSDPGTGATDTQYF.

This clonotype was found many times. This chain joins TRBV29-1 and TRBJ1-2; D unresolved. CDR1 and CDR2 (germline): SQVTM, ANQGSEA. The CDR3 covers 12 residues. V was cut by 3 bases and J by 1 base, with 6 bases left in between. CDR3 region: CSVDQINYGYTF. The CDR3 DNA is TGCAGCGTTGACCAGATTAACTATGGCTACACCTTC.

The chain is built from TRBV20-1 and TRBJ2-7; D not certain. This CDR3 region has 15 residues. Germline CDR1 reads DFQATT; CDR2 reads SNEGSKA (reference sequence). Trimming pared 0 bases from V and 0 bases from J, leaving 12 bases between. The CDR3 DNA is TGCAGTGCTAGAGAGGCAGGCAGGAGCTCCTACGAGCAGTACTTC. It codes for CSAREAGRSSYEQYF.

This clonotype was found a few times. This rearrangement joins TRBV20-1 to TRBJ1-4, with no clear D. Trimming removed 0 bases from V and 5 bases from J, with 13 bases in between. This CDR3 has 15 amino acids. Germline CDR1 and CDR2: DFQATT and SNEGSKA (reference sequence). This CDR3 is CSARDEMYSNEKLFF. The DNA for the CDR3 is TGCAGTGCTAGAGACGAGATGTATAGCAATGAAAAACTGTTTTTT.